The 14 T cell receptor beta chains below were found in one sample sequenced in a study of blood T cell repertoires in COVID-19. Assay used: immunoSEQ multiplex PCR; TCRdb lists only in-frame clones, some missing. The profile shows under 300,000 clones, about nine tenths of them singletons. The specimen was PBMCs or T cells enriched from blood (not recorded which). These receptors all come from a woman aged 40 to 50 who had recovered from COVID-19.

The chain joins TRBV5-6 to TRBJ2-7, with 9 bases lining up with TRBD2. V gave up 0 bases and J gave up 1 base; unmatched junction bases: 5. Germline V gives CDR1 SGHDT, CDR2 YYEEEE. This CDR3 comprises 16 residues. The CDR3 nucleotides are TGTGCCAGCAGCTTGGGTCTAGCGGGGACTTCCTACGAGCAGTACTTC. It codes for CASSLGLAGTSYEQYF.

The sample holds a few counts of this clone. V and J are TRBV27 and TRBJ1-3; 8 nucleotides agree with TRBD1. J gave up 9 bases and V 0 bases, and 4 bases lay outside the gene matches. CDR1 and CDR2 from the germline V gene are MNHEY and SMNVEV (reference sequence). The CDR3 contains 14 residues. DNA for the CDR3: TGTGCCAGCAGTTTATCCGGGACAGGCGCCACCATATATTTT. It codes for CASSLSGTGATIYF.

The V gene is TRBV10-3, the J gene TRBJ2-7; 10 bases map to TRBD1. Germline CDR1 is ENHRY and CDR2 is SYGVKD. The J segment lost 4 bases and the V segment lost 6 bases, leaving 6 bases of the junction unmatched. The CDR3 runs to 14 residues. The CDR3 here is CAISGDRGQYEQYF. CDR3 sequence (DNA): TGTGCCATCAGCGGGGACAGGGGCCAATACGAGCAGTACTTC.

The chain combines TRBV5-1 with TRBJ2-3; 15 bases line up with TRBD2. With 0 bases clipped from V and 0 bases from J, the junction kept 5 bases outside the gene matches. The CDR3 is 19 residues long. Germline V CDR1 and CDR2: SGHRS, YFSETQ. In nucleotides, the CDR3 is TGCGCCAGCAGCTTGGCAGGGACTAGCGGGGGGTTAAGCACAGATACGCAGTATTTT. Translation: CASSLAGTSGGLSTDTQYF.

The rearrangement joins TRBV18 to TRBJ1-5, with D possibly TRBD1 on 6 matching bases. The CDR3 length is 15 residues. Germline V gene lookup returns CDR1 KGHSH and CDR2 LQKENI. V lost 2 bases and J lost 5, with 13 bases in between. The CDR3 bases are TGTGCCAGCTCACCAGAAACAGGGATCCATCAGCCCCAGCATTTT. It codes for CASSPETGIHQPQHF.

V is TRBV19 and J is TRBJ2-4; TRBD1 matches at 8 bases. The germline gives CDR1 LNHDA, CDR2 SQIVND (reference sequence). With 5 bases clipped from V and 0 bases from J, the junction kept 9 bases outside the gene matches. This CDR3 contains 17 residues. CDR3 amino acids: CASSVLRDRLAKNIQYF. In nucleotides, the CDR3 is TGTGCCAGTAGTGTTCTCCGGGACAGGCTAGCCAAAAACATTCAGTACTTC.

V gene TRBV7-8 combines with J gene TRBJ1-1; 9 positions agree with TRBD1. The CDR3 is made up of 16 amino acids. Germline assignment: CDR1 SGHVS and CDR2 FQNEAQ. The V gene end was trimmed by 4 bases and the J gene end by 3 bases; junction bases not matched to a gene: 9. CDR3 in DNA: TGTGCCAGCAGCTCTCTGGGACAGGGAGGGCACACTGAAGCTTTCTTT. It specifies CASSSLGQGGHTEAFF.

The CDR3: CASSPRTGSSYEQYF. DNA for the CDR3: TGTGCCAGCAGCCCTCGGACAGGCAGCTCCTACGAGCAGTACTTC. V is TRBV2 and J is TRBJ2-7, with 7 nucleotides matching TRBD1. CDR3 length equals 15 residues. V trimming: 6 bases; J trimming: 0 bases; junction bases outside the gene matches: 8. Looked up from germline, CDR1 is SNHLY and CDR2 is FYNNEI.

This chain joins TRBV5-1 and TRBJ2-7, with 9 positions matching TRBD1. Germline lookup yields CDR1 SGHRS and CDR2 YFSETQ. The CDR3 loop spans 15 amino acids. J lost 4 bases, V lost 0 bases, and 5 bases had no gene match. The CDR3 loop reads CASSLAGDRVYEQYF. In DNA form, the CDR3 reads TGCGCCAGCAGCTTGGCGGGGGACAGGGTTTACGAGCAGTACTTC.

This chain uses TRBV4-1 with TRBJ1-4, with 8 bases matching TRBD1. The CDR3 totals 19 residues. Trimming took 4 bases from V and 8 from J; bases not matched to a gene: 21. From germline, CDR1 is MGHRA and CDR2 YSYEKL. The CDR3 sequence is CASSPSIRDRRAVGEKLFF. The CDR3 nucleotides are TGCGCCAGCAGCCCTTCGATAAGGGACAGGAGGGCGGTTGGGGAAAAACTGTTTTTT.

The genes are TRBV25-1 and TRBJ2-5; a possible D gene is TRBD2 (6 bases). Germline CDR1 MGHDK, CDR2 SYGVNS. The length of the CDR3 is 15 residues. Trimming took 2 bases from V and 4 from J, leaving 14 bases between them. The CDR3 coding sequence is TGTGCCAGCAGTGAACTGGCGGGGCGGGGAGAGACCCAGTACTTC. This encodes CASSELAGRGETQYF.

The rearrangement joins TRBV4-1 to TRBJ1-1; TRBD1 aligns across 11 bases. V was pared by 4 bases and J by 4 bases, with 5 bases of the junction left unmatched. Germline CDR1 and CDR2: MGHRA and YSYEKL. The CDR3 is 15 residues long. The CDR3 spells CASSPGQGASTEAFF. The DNA of the CDR3 is TGCGCCAGCAGCCCCGGACAGGGGGCAAGCACTGAAGCTTTCTTT.

This chain links TRBV5-1 with TRBJ1-2, with D unresolved. The CDR3 has 15 residues. CDR1 is SGHRS, CDR2 YFSETQ, per germline. V was pared by 4 bases and J by 3 bases, with 16 bases between. The CDR3: CASSPGPSADYGYTF. The DNA of the CDR3 is TGCGCCAGCAGCCCCGGTCCTTCTGCCGACTATGGCTACACCTTC.

V is TRBV2 and J is TRBJ2-7; 7 bases map to TRBD1. The V gene end was trimmed by 8 bases and the J gene end by 8 bases; junction bases not matched to a gene: 12. CDR3 length: 13 amino acids. The germline V gene has CDR1 SNHLY and CDR2 FYNNEI. The CDR3, as DNA: TGTGCCAGCGGTGGGACAGCCCTCTCCAAGCAGTACTTC. This encodes CASGGTALSKQYF.